Presented here are 19 T cell receptor beta chains from one specimen sequenced in a study of blood T cell repertoires in COVID-19. The table came from immunoSEQ multiplex PCR; TCRdb's copy has only in-frame clones and leaves some out. The sample consists of 150,000 to 190,000 clones, approximately 73% of them appearing once. Sequenced input: peripheral blood. These receptors originate from a woman older than 75 with acute or convalescent COVID-19.

The CDR3 is CAWSVGVRSGNTIYF. DNA for the CDR3: TGTGCCTGGAGTGTAGGGGTCAGGTCTGGAAACACCATATATTTT. The genes are TRBV30 and TRBJ1-3; TRBD1 might be the D (5 bases). The CDR3 totals 15 residues. Germline CDR1 GTSNPN, CDR2 SVGIG (reference sequence). Trimming took 0 bases from V and 1 from J, leaving 10 bases between them.

This rearrangement joins TRBV18 to TRBJ1-2, with 7 bases lining up with TRBD1. J lost 8 bases, V lost 4 bases, and 13 bases had no gene match. CDR3 length equals 15 residues. Per the germline V gene, CDR1 is KGHSH and CDR2 is LQKENI. CDR3 DNA sequence: TGTGCCAGCTCACTGGTGACAGGGACCTATGACGGCTACACCTTC. Translating gives CASSLVTGTYDGYTF.

This clone was picked up a small number of times. The chain has TRBV2 and TRBJ2-1; 9 bases agree with TRBD1. CDR1 is SNHLY, CDR2 FYNNEI, per germline. V shed 5 bases, J shed 15 bases, and the junction held 14 bases outside the gene matches. This CDR3 has 14 residues. CDR3 residues: CASSQALDRGARFF. The CDR3 nucleotides are TGTGCCAGCAGTCAGGCCCTAGACAGGGGGGCACGGTTCTTC. Filled out from reference TRBV2 and TRBJ2-1, the complete variable domain reads EPEVTQTPSHQVTQMGQEVILRCVPISNHLYFYWYRQILGQKVEFLVSFYNNEISEKSEIFDDQFSVERPDGSNFTLKIRSTKLEDSAMYFCASSQALDRGARFFGPGTRLTVL.

The rearrangement joins TRBV6-5 to TRBJ2-2, with D possibly being TRBD1 (5 bases). This CDR3 has 14 amino acids. Germline-derived CDR1 and CDR2 are MNHEY and SVGAGI. Trimming pared 6 bases from V and 2 bases from J, leaving 10 bases between. CDR3 in DNA: TGTGCCAGCAGGAGGACACTCAACACCGGGGAGCTGTTTTTT. This translates into CASRRTLNTGELFF.

The chain combines TRBV11-3 with TRBJ2-2, with a tentative D call TRBD2 (6 bases). The V end was cut by 5 bases, the J end by 0 bases, with 13 bases between. The CDR3 spans 16 residues. CDR1 and CDR2 (germline): SGHNT, YENEEA. The CDR3 reads CASSPPGGANTGELFF. The CDR3 DNA reads TGTGCCAGCAGCCCCCCCGGCGGGGCGAACACCGGGGAGCTGTTTTTT.

Of note for this clone: Its ends do not fully match the called genes, so a read error is possible. The gene calls are TRBV5-6 and TRBJ1-2; D unresolved. CDR1 is SGHDT, CDR2 YYEEEE, per germline. The CDR3 has 13 residues. CDR3 sequence reads: CASSFAGNHGYTF. The CDR3 DNA is TGTGCCAGCAGCTTCGCGGGTAACCATGGCTACACCTTC. Drawing the rest from reference TRBV5-6 and TRBJ1-2, the complete variable domain is DAGVTQSPTHLIKTRGQQVTLRCSPKSGHDTVSWYQQALGQGPQFIFQYYEEEERQRGNFPDRFSGHQFPNYSSELNVNALLLGDSALYLCASSFAGNHGYTFGSGTRLTVV.

This clone showed up just a few times. The chain joins TRBV30 to TRBJ2-7; D ambiguous. CDR1 is GTSNPN and CDR2 is SVGIG in the germline V gene (reference sequence). Trimming shortened V by 0 bases and J by 5 bases, and 11 bases separated the two germline ends. The CDR3 covers 13 residues. DNA for the CDR3: TGTGCCTGGAGTGTAGACCGCGGTGACGAGCAGTACTTC. Translating gives CAWSVDRGDEQYF.

This clone was seen a single time. The genes are TRBV5-1 and TRBJ1-2; 11 bases match TRBD1. J was trimmed by 4 bases and V by 2 bases; bases with no gene match: 13. CDR1 and CDR2 from the germline V gene are SGHRS and YFSETQ. CDR3 length: 18 residues. CDR3: CASSLRPGQGEFSYGYTF. CDR3 nucleotide sequence: TGCGCCAGCAGCTTACGTCCGGGACAGGGGGAATTCTCCTATGGCTACACCTTC.

This clone came up once. The chain employs TRBV30 and TRBJ1-4, with D unresolved. The germline V and J ends were trimmed by 0 bases and 7 bases, with 9 bases remaining between them. The length of the CDR3 is 13 residues. The germline CDR1 and CDR2 sequences are GTSNPN and SVGIG (reference sequence). CDR3 in DNA: TGTGCCTGGAGTGTGGGTCTAGTTGAAAAACTGTTTTTT. This sequence encodes CAWSVGLVEKLFF.

This clone was seen a few times. The chain joins TRBV29-1 to TRBJ1-3; D is unclear. CDR1 is SQVTM, CDR2 ANQGSEA, per germline. CDR3 length: 13 residues. V was cut by 5 bases and J by 2 bases, with 10 bases left in between. CDR3 bases: TGCAGCGTTCGTAAGGGAGCTGGAAACACCATATATTTT. This codes for CSVRKGAGNTIYF.

The V call is TRBV7-9, the J call TRBJ2-3; 9 bases agree with TRBD1. Trimming removed 6 bases from V and 2 bases from J; junction bases left unmatched: 6. The CDR3 has 15 amino acids. CDR1 and CDR2 (germline): SEHNR, FQNEAQ (reference sequence). DNA for the CDR3: TGTGCCAGCAGTCCCGACAGGGGGTCCACAGATACGCAGTATTTT. This sequence encodes CASSPDRGSTDTQYF. The full variable domain, its missing parts supplied by reference TRBV7-9 and TRBJ2-3, is DTGVSQNPRHKITKRGQNVTFRCDPISEHNRLYWYRQTLGQGPEFLTYFQNEAQLEKSRLLSDRFSAERPKGSFSTLEIQRTEQGDSAMYLCASSPDRGSTDTQYFGPGTRLTVL.

The V gene is TRBV7-6, the J gene TRBJ1-4; the D is unclear. This CDR3 has 16 amino acids. The V end was cut by 1 base, the J end by 4 bases, with 13 bases between. Germline V gives CDR1 SGHVS, CDR2 FNYEAQ. The CDR3 reads CASSLGLAGSNEKLFF. The DNA of the CDR3 is TGTGCCAGCAGCTTAGGCTTGGCGGGTAGTAATGAAAAACTGTTTTTT.

The V call is TRBV5-4, the J call TRBJ2-4; possibly TRBD2 for D (6 bases). This CDR3 has 16 amino acids. CDR1 is SGHNT and CDR2 is YYREEE in the germline V gene (reference sequence). Deletions cut 7 bases from V and 9 bases from J, with 26 bases between. The CDR3 DNA reads TGTGCCAGCGCAGGCTCAAATCCGCTCCTGGGAGGCATTCAGTACTTC. Protein product: CASAGSNPLLGGIQYF.

The genes are TRBV5-1 and TRBJ2-5, with D tentatively TRBD2 (6 bases). Germline values: CDR1 SGHRS, CDR2 YFSETQ. The germline V and J ends were trimmed by 4 bases and 2 bases, with 12 bases remaining between them. The CDR3 runs to 14 residues. CDR3 region: CASSPGTLQETQYF. The CDR3 region has the DNA TGCGCCAGCAGCCCAGGGACTCTTCAAGAGACCCAGTACTTC.

CDR3 nucleotides: TGTGCCAGTAGTATCCGGACAGGGGCCTATGGCTACACCTTC. Protein sequence: CASSIRTGAYGYTF. The rearrangement joins TRBV19 to TRBJ1-2, with 9 bases fitting TRBD1. Germline values: CDR1 LNHDA, CDR2 SQIVND (reference sequence). Losses at the gene ends were 3 bases for V and 4 bases for J; bases not matched to a gene: 3. CDR3 length equals 14 residues.

The CDR3 region has the DNA TGCGCCAGCAGCTTGGCCGGGAGCCGGAACACCGGGGAGCTGTTTTTT. Its protein is CASSLAGSRNTGELFF. The V gene is TRBV5-1, the J gene TRBJ2-2; D might be TRBD2 (6 bases). Per the germline V gene, CDR1 is SGHRS and CDR2 is YFSETQ. This CDR3 is 16 amino acids long. The germline V and J ends were trimmed by 0 bases and 1 base, with 10 bases remaining between them. Full variable domain (outside the CDR3, taken from reference TRBV5-1 and TRBJ2-2): KAGVTQTPRYLIKTRGQQVTLSCSPISGHRSVSWYQQTPGQGLQFLFEYFSETQRNKGNFPGRFSGRQFSNSRSEMNVSTLELGDSALYLCASSLAGSRNTGELFFGEGSRLTVL.

This clone showed up many times. The rearrangement links TRBV4-2 to TRBJ2-6; 8 nucleotides line up with TRBD2. The CDR3 has 17 amino acids. Germline CDR1 reads LGHNA; CDR2 reads YNFKEQ. Trimming cost V 4 bases and J 0 bases; bases outside gene matches: 5. The CDR3 spells CASSLAGRSSGANVLTF. CDR3 sequence (DNA): TGTGCCAGCAGCCTAGCGGGAAGGTCCTCTGGGGCCAACGTCCTGACTTTC.

The chain is built from TRBV7-3 and TRBJ2-3, with D perhaps matching TRBD2 (6 bases). V was cut by 4 bases and J by 0 bases, with 14 bases left in between. CDR1 is SGHTA and CDR2 is FQGTGA in the germline V gene. This CDR3 has 16 residues. CDR3 sequence (DNA): TGTGCCAGCAGCTCATCCGGGGGTTTCAGCACAGATACGCAGTATTTT. Its protein is CASSSSGGFSTDTQYF.

This chain connects TRBV27 to TRBJ1-3; D remains unclear. The V end lost 7 bases, the J end lost 1 base, and 8 bases lay between the germline ends. The CDR3 spans 13 residues. Germline CDR1 MNHEY, CDR2 SMNVEV (reference sequence). The CDR3 DNA reads TGTGCCAGCAAGCACCGTTCTGGAAACACCATATATTTT. It specifies CASKHRSGNTIYF.